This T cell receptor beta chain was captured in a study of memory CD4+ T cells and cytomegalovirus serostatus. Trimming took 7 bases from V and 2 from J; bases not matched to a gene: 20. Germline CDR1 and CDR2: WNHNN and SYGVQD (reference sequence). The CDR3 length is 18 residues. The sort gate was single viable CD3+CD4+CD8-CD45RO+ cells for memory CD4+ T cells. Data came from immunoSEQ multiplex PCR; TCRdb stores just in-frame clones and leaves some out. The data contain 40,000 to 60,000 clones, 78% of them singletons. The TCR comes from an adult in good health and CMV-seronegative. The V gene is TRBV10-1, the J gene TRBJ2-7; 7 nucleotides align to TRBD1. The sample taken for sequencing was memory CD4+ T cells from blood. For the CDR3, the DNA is TGCGCCAGCACTCTCAGAGGGGGATCACAGGGGCCCCCCTACGAGCAGTACTTC. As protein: CASTLRGGSQGPPYEQYF.